These T cell receptor beta chains were read from a single sample in a study of identical twins. Via MiXCR, TCRdb re-called the 5' RACE reads, giving one row per CDR3 protein. The sample lists more than 350,000 distinct CDR3 sequences, 9% to 10% occurring once. Sequencing was carried out using naive T cells sorted from blood. These receptors originate from a woman aged 45 to 65 in good health. Both conserved end residues are trimmed from each CDR3. Clone size, where shown, is once, few, many, or a class for clones that have expanded.

many	TRBV4-2	TRBJ2-2	ASSQVGSAGELF
few	TRBV24-1	TRBJ2-1	ATSDPTRRNLNEQF
many	TRBV11-2	TRBJ2-1	ASSLEGFGTSIHEQF
many	TRBV12-3/TRBV12-4	TRBJ1-3	ASSFVRQPGNTIY
-	TRBV6-2/TRBV6-3	TRBJ2-5	ASSYSGASGSETQY
many	TRBV20-1	TRBJ1-1	SARRGTGELNTEAF
-	TRBV12-3/TRBV12-4	TRBJ2-7	ASSLSVGEQY
-	TRBV6-4	TRBJ2-2	ASSVTPGGYTGELF
few	TRBV7-9	TRBJ1-4	ASSSQGAREKLF
few	TRBV25-1	TRBJ1-2	ASSAHYGYT
many	TRBV2	TRBJ2-2	ASSEARGKNTGELF
many	TRBV5-1	TRBJ1-4	ASSRWTGVNEKLF
many	TRBV12-3/TRBV12-4	TRBJ2-3	ASSSDRATQY
-	TRBV6-5	TRBJ2-1	ASSYRGGDEQF
few	TRBV6-5	TRBJ2-7	ASSYSDGSYEQY
-	TRBV20-1	TRBJ1-2	SAIVQGAAYGYT
many	TRBV9	TRBJ2-1	ASSMRPPEEQF
many	TRBV3-1	TRBJ2-1	ASSQLPGLAGREQF
few	TRBV12-3/TRBV12-4	TRBJ1-2	ASRTSANYGYT
many	TRBV12-3/TRBV12-4	TRBJ2-5	ASSPQGQETQY
-	TRBV2	TRBJ2-3	ASSASGGTDTQY
few	TRBV15	TRBJ1-1	ATSPRLGAEAF
-	TRBV20-1	TRBJ2-1	SAILHDEQF
-	TRBV9	TRBJ2-3	ASSPGTSNTDTQY
-	TRBV11-3	TRBJ2-1	ASSFVAGAGYGEQF
few	TRBV6-6	TRBJ2-2	ASISTGGGGGELF
few	TRBV7-9	TRBJ2-2	ASSSPRGDGELF
many	TRBV15	TRBJ2-1	ATSRSRSGRGEQF
-	TRBV20-1	TRBJ2-3	SARERADTQY
-	TRBV6-2/TRBV6-3	TRBJ1-1	ASSSPGLNTEAF
few	TRBV20-1	TRBJ1-2	SAIVNYGYT